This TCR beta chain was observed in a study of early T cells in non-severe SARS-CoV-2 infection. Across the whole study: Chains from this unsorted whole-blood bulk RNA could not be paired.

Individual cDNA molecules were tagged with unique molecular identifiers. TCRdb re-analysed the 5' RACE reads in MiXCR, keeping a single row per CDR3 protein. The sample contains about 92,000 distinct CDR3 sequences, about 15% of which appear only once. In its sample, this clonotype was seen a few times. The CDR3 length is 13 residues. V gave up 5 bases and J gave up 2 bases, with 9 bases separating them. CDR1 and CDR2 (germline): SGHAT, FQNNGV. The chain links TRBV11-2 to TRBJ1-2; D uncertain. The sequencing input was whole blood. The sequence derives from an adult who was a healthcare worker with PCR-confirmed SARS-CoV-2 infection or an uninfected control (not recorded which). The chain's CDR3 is CASSPEPNYGYTF. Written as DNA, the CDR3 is TGTGCCAGCAGCCCCGAGCCCAACTATGGCTACACCTTC.